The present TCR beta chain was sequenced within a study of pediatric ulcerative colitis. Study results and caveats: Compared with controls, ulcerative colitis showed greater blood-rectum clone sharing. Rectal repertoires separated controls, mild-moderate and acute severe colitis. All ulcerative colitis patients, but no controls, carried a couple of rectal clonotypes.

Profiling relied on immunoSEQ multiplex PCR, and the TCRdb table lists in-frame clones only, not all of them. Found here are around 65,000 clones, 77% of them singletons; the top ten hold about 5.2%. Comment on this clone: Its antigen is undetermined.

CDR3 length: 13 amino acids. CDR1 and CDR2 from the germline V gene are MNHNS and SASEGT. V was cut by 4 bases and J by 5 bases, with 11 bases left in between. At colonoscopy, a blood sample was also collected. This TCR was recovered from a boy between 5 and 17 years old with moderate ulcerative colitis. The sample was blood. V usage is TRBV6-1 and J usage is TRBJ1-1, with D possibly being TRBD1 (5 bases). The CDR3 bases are TGTGCCAGCAGTGCCACAGGCGGGACTGAAGCTTTCTTT. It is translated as CASSATGGTEAFF.